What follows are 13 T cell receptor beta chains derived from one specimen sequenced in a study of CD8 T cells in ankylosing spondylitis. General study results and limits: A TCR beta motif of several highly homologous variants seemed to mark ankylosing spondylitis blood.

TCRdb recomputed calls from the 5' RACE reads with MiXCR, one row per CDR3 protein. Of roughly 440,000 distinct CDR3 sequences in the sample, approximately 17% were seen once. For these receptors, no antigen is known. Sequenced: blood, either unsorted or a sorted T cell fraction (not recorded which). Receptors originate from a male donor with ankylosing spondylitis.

The CDR3 reads CSARGSVYGYTF. The CDR3 DNA sequence: TGCAGTGCTAGGGGCAGTGTCTATGGCTACACCTTC. The J gene is TRBJ1-2, the V gene TRBV20-1; D remains ambiguous. The CDR3 consists of 12 residues. V lost 3 bases and J 4 bases, leaving 9 bases between the germline ends. Germline CDR1 DFQATT, CDR2 SNEGSKA (reference sequence).

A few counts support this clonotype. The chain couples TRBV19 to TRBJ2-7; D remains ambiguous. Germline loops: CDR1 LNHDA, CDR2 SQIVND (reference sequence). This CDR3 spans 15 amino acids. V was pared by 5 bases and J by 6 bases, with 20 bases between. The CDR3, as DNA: TGTGCCAGTAGTGGTCCTGGCCTCAGATTTAGCGAGCAGTACTTC. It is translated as CASSGPGLRFSEQYF.

DNA for the CDR3: TGTGCCAGCAGCCCTGGCGTGACTAGCGGGAGTGTCACCGGGGAGCTGTTTTTT. Translated, it gives CASSPGVTSGSVTGELFF. V is TRBV7-3 and J is TRBJ2-2; 12 positions match TRBD2. Germline V CDR1 and CDR2: SGHTA, FQGTGA. This CDR3 spans 18 amino acids. V lost 5 bases to trimming and J lost 4 bases; unmatched junction nucleotides: 11.

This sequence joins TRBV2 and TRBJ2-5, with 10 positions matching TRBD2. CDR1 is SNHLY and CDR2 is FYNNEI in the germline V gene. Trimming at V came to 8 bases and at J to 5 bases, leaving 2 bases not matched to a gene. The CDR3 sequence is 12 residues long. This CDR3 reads CASVSGGETQYF. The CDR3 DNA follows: TGTGCCAGCGTTAGCGGGGGGGAGACCCAGTACTTC.

The CDR3 here is CSATGSPYEQYF. For the CDR3, the DNA is TGCAGTGCAACAGGGAGCCCCTACGAGCAGTACTTC. The genes are TRBV20-1 and TRBJ2-7; TRBD1 might be the D (6 bases). Germline assignment: CDR1 DFQATT and CDR2 SNEGSKA (reference sequence). The CDR3 spans 12 residues. Trimming pared 6 bases from V and 2 bases from J, leaving 11 bases between.

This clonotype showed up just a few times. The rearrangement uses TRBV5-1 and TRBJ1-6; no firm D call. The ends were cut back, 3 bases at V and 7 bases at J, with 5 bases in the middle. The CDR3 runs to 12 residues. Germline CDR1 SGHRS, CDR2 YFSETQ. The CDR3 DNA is TGCGCCAGCAGCTGGGAAAATTCACCCCTCCACTTT. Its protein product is CASSWENSPLHF.

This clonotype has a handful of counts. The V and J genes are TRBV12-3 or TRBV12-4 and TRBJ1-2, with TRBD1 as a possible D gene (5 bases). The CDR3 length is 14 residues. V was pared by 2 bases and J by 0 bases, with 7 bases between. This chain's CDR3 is CASSLRQTNYGYTF. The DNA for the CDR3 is TGTGCCAGCAGTTTACGACAGACTAACTATGGCTACACCTTC.

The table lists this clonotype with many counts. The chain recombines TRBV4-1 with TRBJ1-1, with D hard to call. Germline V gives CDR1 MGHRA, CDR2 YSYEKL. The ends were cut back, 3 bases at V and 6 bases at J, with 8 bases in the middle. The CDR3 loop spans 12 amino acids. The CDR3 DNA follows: TGCGCCAGCAGCCAGCACAAGGCTGAAGCTTTCTTT. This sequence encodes CASSQHKAEAFF.

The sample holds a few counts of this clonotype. The CDR3 coding sequence is TGCGCCAGCAGCCAAGATCGACCCCCCGCGGGAGGTTTGACAGATACGCAGTATTTT. Protein: CASSQDRPPAGGLTDTQYF. The chain recombines TRBV4-3 with TRBJ2-3, with TRBD2 matching over 8 bases. V lost 0 bases to trimming and J lost 3 bases; unmatched junction nucleotides: 14. The CDR3 consists of 19 residues. Germline V gene data show CDR1 as LGHNA and CDR2 as YSLEER.

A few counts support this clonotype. The CDR3 spells CASSLGGPTKMGYF. CDR3 sequence (DNA): TGTGCCAGCTCCCTCGGGGGCCCCACCAAGATGGGGTACTTC. The chain uses TRBV28 and TRBJ2-5; D assignment may be TRBD1 or TRBD2 (6 bases each). The CDR3 totals 14 residues. CDR1 MDHEN and CDR2 SYDVKM come from the germline V gene. V dropped 8 bases and J dropped 13 bases, with 26 bases sitting between them.

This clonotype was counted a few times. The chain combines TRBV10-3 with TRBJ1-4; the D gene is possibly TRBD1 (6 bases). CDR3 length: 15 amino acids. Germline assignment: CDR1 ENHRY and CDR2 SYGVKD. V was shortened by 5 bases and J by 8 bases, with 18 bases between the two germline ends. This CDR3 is CAISPSPDSNEKLFF. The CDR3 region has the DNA TGTGCCATCAGTCCCTCCCCGGACAGCAACGAAAAACTGTTTTTT.

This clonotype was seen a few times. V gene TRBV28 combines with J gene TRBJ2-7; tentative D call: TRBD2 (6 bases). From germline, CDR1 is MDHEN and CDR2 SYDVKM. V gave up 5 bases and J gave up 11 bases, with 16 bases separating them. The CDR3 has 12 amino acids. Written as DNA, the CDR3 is TGTGCCAGCAGTCTCACCTCCGGAGGGGAGTACTTC. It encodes CASSLTSGGEYF.

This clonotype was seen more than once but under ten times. DNA of the CDR3: TGTGCCAGCAGCCCCGGACTAGCGGGGGCCCTACTGAACACCGGGGAGCTGTTTTTT. The encoded protein is CASSPGLAGALLNTGELFF. The V call is TRBV3-1, the J call TRBJ2-2; 13 bases align to TRBD2. Germline trimming cut 4 bases from V and 1 base from J; bases unmatched to any gene: 9. CDR1 and CDR2 (germline): LGHDT, YNNKEL (reference sequence). The CDR3 totals 19 residues. Looking up the rest from reference TRBV3-1 and TRBJ2-2 gives the full variable domain: DTAVSQTPKYLVTQMGNDKSIKCEQNLGHDTMYWYKQDSKKFLKIMFSYNNKELIINETVPNRFSPKSPDKAHLNLHINSLELGDSAVYFCASSPGLAGALLNTGELFFGEGSRLTVL.